Listed below are T cell receptor beta chains from one sample, sequenced in a study of blood T cell repertoires in COVID-19. Here immunoSEQ multiplex PCR was the method, and the copy in TCRdb shows in-frame clones only, minus some. The sample shows 200,000 or so clones, over 80% of them seen only once. The sequencing input was peripheral blood. The receptors come from a human donor in a cohort sampled during active COVID-19. CDR3s include the opening cysteine and the closing phenylalanine or tryptophan. The order of the fields is V gene, J gene, CDR3 protein.

TRBV4-3	TRBJ2-5	CASSQLAGVGETQYF
TRBV19	TRBJ1-3	CASCLDRVGNTIYF
TRBV28	TRBJ2-7	CASSSEGQTTYEQYF
TRBV6-5	TRBJ1-2	CASRRTREAGYGYTF
TRBV10-3	TRBJ2-7	CAISDRDKSYEQYF
TRBV7-9	TRBJ2-1	CASSNSLYNEQFF
TRBV7-2	TRBJ2-7	CASTHTGLAGYEQYF
TRBV6-2/TRBV6-3	TRBJ1-2	CASSWQGGYTF
TRBV27	TRBJ2-6	CASSLLAGGYSGANVLTF
TRBV6-2/TRBV6-3	TRBJ2-7	CASRPTGGLYEQYF
TRBV27	TRBJ2-7	CASSLRASGTYEQYF
TRBV4-1	TRBJ1-5	CASSQEDRGPFQPQHF
TRBV6-2/TRBV6-3	TRBJ1-4	CASSRAGDRARSEKLFF
TRBV28	TRBJ2-1	CASANSGSSYNEQFF
TRBV18	TRBJ1-1	CASSTQGSRTEAFF
TRBV19	TRBJ1-2	CASSTPGDSYGYTF
TRBV12-3/TRBV12-4	TRBJ1-6	CASSFLNSPLHF
TRBV15	TRBJ1-5	CATSREITGGSQPQHF
TRBV28	TRBJ2-1	CASSFLGGRAVEQFF
TRBV5-6	TRBJ1-5	CASSSSGTGISQPQHF
TRBV6-5	TRBJ2-1	CASGGRPANEQFF
TRBV27	TRBJ2-1	CASSLKTSGYDEQFF
TRBV6-5	TRBJ2-7	CASSYYDRTYEQYF
TRBV29-1	TRBJ2-7	CSVGDLGRGEQYF
TRBV5-1	TRBJ2-2	CASSLDSYTGELFF
TRBV4-2	TRBJ2-7	CASSPGGREQYF
TRBV28	TRBJ1-1	CASSPQGTLGEAFF
TRBV6-1	TRBJ2-7	CASSETRVREQYF
TRBV30	TRBJ2-7	CAWSGDSYPPKVSPYEQYF
TRBV6-5	TRBJ2-7	CASSYRGRYSYEQYF
TRBV28	TRBJ2-7	CASSIQGSGEQYF
TRBV19	TRBJ2-7	CASSTGTDSYEQYF
TRBV24-1	TRBJ2-3	CATSDRLGGTDTQYF